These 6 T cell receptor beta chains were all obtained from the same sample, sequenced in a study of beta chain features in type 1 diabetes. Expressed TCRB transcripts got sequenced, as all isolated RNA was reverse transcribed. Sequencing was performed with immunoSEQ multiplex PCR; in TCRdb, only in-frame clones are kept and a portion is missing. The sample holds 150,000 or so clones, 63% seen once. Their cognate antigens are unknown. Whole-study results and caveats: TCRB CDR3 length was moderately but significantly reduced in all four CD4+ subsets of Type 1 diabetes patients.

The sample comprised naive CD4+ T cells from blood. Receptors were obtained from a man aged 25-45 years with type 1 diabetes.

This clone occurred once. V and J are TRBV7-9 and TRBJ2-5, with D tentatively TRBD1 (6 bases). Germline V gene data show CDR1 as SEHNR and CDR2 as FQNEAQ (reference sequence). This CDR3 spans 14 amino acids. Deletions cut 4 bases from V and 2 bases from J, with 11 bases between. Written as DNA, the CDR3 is TGTGCCAGCAGCTCCGGGACAATTCAAGAGACCCAGTACTTC. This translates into CASSSGTIQETQYF.

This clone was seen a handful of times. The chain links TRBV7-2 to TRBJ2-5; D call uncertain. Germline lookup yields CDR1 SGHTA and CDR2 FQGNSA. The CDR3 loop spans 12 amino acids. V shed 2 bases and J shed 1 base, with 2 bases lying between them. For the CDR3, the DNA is TGTGCCAGCAGCTTAACCCAAGAGACCCAGTACTTC. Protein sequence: CASSLTQETQYF.

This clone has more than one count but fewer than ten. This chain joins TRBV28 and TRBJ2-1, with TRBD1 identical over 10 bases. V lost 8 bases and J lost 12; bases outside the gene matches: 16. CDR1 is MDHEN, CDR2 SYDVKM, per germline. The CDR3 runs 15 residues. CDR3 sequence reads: CASWDRGGGGDRQFF. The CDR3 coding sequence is TGTGCCAGCTGGGACAGGGGTGGGGGAGGAGACCGGCAGTTCTTC. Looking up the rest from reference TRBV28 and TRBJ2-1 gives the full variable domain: DVKVTQSSRYLVKRTGEKVFLECVQDMDHENMFWYRQDPGLGLRLIYFSYDVKMKEKGDIPEGYSVSREKKERFSLILESASTNQTSMYLCASWDRGGGGDRQFFGPGTRLTVL.

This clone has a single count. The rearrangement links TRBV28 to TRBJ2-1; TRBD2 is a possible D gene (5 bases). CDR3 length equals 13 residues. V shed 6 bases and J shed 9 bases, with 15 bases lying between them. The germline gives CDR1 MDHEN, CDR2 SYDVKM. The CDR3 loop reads CASSLRGHSEQFF. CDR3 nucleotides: TGTGCCAGCAGCCTCCGGGGTCACAGTGAGCAGTTCTTC.

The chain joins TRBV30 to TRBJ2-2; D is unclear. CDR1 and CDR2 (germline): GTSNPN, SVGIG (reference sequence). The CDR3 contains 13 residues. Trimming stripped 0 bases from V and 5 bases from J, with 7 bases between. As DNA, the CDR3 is TGTGCCTGGAGTGTAGGCTTTACCGGGGAGCTGTTTTTT. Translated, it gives CAWSVGFTGELFF.

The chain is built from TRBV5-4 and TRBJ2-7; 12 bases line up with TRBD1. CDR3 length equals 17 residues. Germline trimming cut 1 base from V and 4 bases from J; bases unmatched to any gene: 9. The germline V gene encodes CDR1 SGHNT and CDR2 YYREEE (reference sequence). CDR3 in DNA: TGTGCCAGCAGCTTGTTCCCTGGGACAGGGGGCTTGTACGAGCAGTACTTC. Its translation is CASSLFPGTGGLYEQYF.